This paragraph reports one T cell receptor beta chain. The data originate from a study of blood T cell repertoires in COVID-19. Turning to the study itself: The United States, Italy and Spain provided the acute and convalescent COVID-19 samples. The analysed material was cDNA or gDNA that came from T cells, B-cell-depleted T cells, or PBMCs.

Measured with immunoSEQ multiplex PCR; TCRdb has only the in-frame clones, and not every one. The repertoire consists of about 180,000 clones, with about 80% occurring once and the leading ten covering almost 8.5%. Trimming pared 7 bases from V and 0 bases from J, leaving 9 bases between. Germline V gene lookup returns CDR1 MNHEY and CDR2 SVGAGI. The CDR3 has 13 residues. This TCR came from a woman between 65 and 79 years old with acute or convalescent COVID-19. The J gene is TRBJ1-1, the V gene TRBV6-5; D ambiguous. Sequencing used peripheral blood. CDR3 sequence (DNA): TGTGCCAGCACGCCGACAATGAACACTGAAGCTTTCTTT. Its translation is CASTPTMNTEAFF.